The next 14 T cell receptor beta chains were all read from a single sample in a study of cytomegalovirus exposure and HLA in healthy donors. PCR involved 60 Vbeta and 13 Jbeta primers. Assay: immunoSEQ multiplex PCR; the TCRdb copy retains only in-frame clones and omits some. Of 95,000 to 100,000 clones in the sample, around four fifths were seen once. The sequenced sample was PBMCs. All receptors come from a man aged 40-50 years in good health and CMV-seronegative.

The chain recombines TRBV5-6 with TRBJ1-5; tentatively, D is TRBD1 (5 bases). The CDR3 is 14 residues long. Germline CDR1 is SGHDT and CDR2 is YYEEEE. V was clipped by 1 base and J by 6 bases, with 11 bases between them. The CDR3 DNA follows: TGTGCCAGCAGCTTGCAGGGCGGGAGTCAGCCCCAGCATTTT. Its protein product is CASSLQGGSQPQHF. The variable domain in full, completed from reference TRBV5-6 and TRBJ1-5, reads DAGVTQSPTHLIKTRGQQVTLRCSPKSGHDTVSWYQQALGQGPQFIFQYYEEEERQRGNFPDRFSGHQFPNYSSELNVNALLLGDSALYLCASSLQGGSQPQHFGDGTRLSIL.

This sequence joins TRBV11-3 and TRBJ2-7, with TRBD1 matching over 9 bases. The CDR3 is made up of 15 amino acids. Germline CDR1 SGHNT, CDR2 YENEEA. J was trimmed by 2 bases and V by 4 bases; bases with no gene match: 6. In DNA form, the CDR3 reads TGTGCCAGCAGCTGGCCGGGACAGGGCCCCTACGAGCAGTACTTC. Its protein product is CASSWPGQGPYEQYF.

The chain carries TRBV27 and TRBJ2-1; TRBD2 might be the D (6 bases). In germline, CDR1 is MNHEY, CDR2 SMNVEV (reference sequence). The CDR3 length is 15 residues. V lost 5 bases and J lost 4, with 15 bases in between. In nucleotides, the CDR3 is TGTGCCAGCAGTACTTTTAGCGGATTTTACAATGAGCAGTTCTTC. Encoded protein: CASSTFSGFYNEQFF.

The CDR3 protein is CAWSVQYSYGYTF. In nucleotides, the CDR3 is TGTGCCTGGAGTGTACAATACAGCTATGGCTACACCTTC. This sequence joins TRBV30 and TRBJ1-2, with no clear D. V was cut by 0 bases and J by 4 bases, with 9 bases left in between. The CDR3 extends over 13 amino acids. CDR1 is GTSNPN, CDR2 SVGIG, per germline (reference sequence).

This clone was seen more than once but under ten times. A junction end diverges from the germline sequence, so it may reflect a read error. The rearrangement joins TRBV5-1 to TRBJ2-7; tentatively, D is TRBD1 (6 bases). Germline CDR1 SGHRS, CDR2 YFSETQ. The CDR3 contains 14 residues. CDR3 loop: CASSQTTGSNEQYF. CDR3 in DNA: TGCGCCAGCAGCCAGACGACAGGCTCCAACGAGCAGTACTTC.

This chain connects TRBV28 to TRBJ2-7, with D uncertain. Germline assignment: CDR1 MDHEN and CDR2 SYDVKM. This CDR3 spans 12 amino acids. Trimming cost V 3 bases and J 4 bases, with 7 bases left between them. In nucleotides, the CDR3 is TGTGCCAGCAGTTTGACTGCATACGAGCAGTACTTC. Its translation: CASSLTAYEQYF. Drawing the rest from reference TRBV28 and TRBJ2-7, the complete variable domain is DVKVTQSSRYLVKRTGEKVFLECVQDMDHENMFWYRQDPGLGLRLIYFSYDVKMKEKGDIPEGYSVSREKKERFSLILESASTNQTSMYLCASSLTAYEQYFGPGTRLTVT.

The chain uses TRBV19 and TRBJ1-4; 10 bases align to TRBD1. This CDR3 contains 16 residues. CDR1 and CDR2 from the germline V gene are LNHDA and SQIVND (reference sequence). V trimming: 5 bases; J trimming: 4 bases; junction bases outside the gene matches: 7. The CDR3: CASSAGTGALNEKLFF. The CDR3 DNA reads TGTGCCAGTAGTGCCGGGACAGGGGCTCTTAATGAAAAACTGTTTTTT.

This clone occurred once. Sequence at one end of the junction differs from germline and may be a read error. V gene TRBV7-9 combines with J gene TRBJ2-7, with 8 bases fitting TRBD1. The CDR3 spans 16 residues. The germline V gene has CDR1 SEHNR and CDR2 FQNEAQ (reference sequence). CDR3 nucleotides: TGTTCCAGCAGCCCCAGCCGGGGCAGGGGGCGCGGCGAGCAGTACTTC. This sequence encodes CSSSPSRGRGRGEQYF.

This clone was counted between two and nine times. The J gene is TRBJ2-7, the V gene TRBV11-2; D is unresolved. Germline V gives CDR1 SGHAT, CDR2 FQNNGV. Trimming left V 7 bases short and J 7 bases short, with 17 bases between. The CDR3 loop spans 13 amino acids. CDR3 region: CASTPGPLEEQYF. In DNA form, the CDR3 reads TGTGCCAGCACTCCGGGTCCCCTAGAAGAGCAGTACTTC.

Only a few counts were recorded for this clone. The chain links TRBV2 to TRBJ2-1, with 12 bases matching TRBD2. With 7 bases clipped from V and 12 bases from J, the junction kept 7 bases outside the gene matches. The germline gives CDR1 SNHLY, CDR2 FYNNEI. The CDR3 totals 13 residues. Written as DNA, the CDR3 is TGTGCCAGCACGACTAGCGGGGGACTTGTGCAGTTCTTC. Encoded protein: CASTTSGGLVQFF.

For this clone: One junction end disagrees with the germline gene, perhaps due to a read error. The CDR3 region is CASSGQASDF. The DNA of the CDR3 is TGTGCCAGCAGTGGACAGGCCAGTGACTTC. The chain joins TRBV6-1 to TRBJ2-7; possible D gene TRBD1, 6 bases. Germline CDR1 and CDR2: MNHNS and SASEGT. The CDR3 covers 10 residues.

The genes are TRBV4-1 and TRBJ2-3, with 8 nucleotides matching TRBD1. From germline, CDR1 is MGHRA and CDR2 YSYEKL. This CDR3 is built from 15 residues. V trimming: 2 bases; J trimming: 6 bases; junction bases outside the gene matches: 7. This chain's CDR3 is CASSQTAGGIDTQYF. Here the CDR3 DNA reads TGCGCCAGCAGCCAAACGGCAGGGGGCATCGATACGCAGTATTTT.

The chain couples TRBV28 to TRBJ2-3; 11 bases align to TRBD2. The ends lost 8 bases at V and 4 bases at J; junction bases unmatched: 11. The CDR3 consists of 16 residues. Germline V gene sequence: CDR1 MDHEN, CDR2 SYDVKM. The CDR3 sequence: CASSTLAGGSADTQYF. The CDR3 DNA reads as TGTGCCAGCTCAACCCTAGCGGGAGGATCGGCAGATACGCAGTATTTT.

V usage is TRBV7-2 and J usage is TRBJ2-2; TRBD1 aligns across 9 bases. CDR3 length: 14 amino acids. Trimming at V came to 5 bases and at J to 4 bases, leaving 2 bases not matched to a gene. Germline lookup yields CDR1 SGHTA and CDR2 FQGNSA. The CDR3 loop reads CASSPGQGTGELFF. In nucleotides, the CDR3 is TGTGCCAGCAGCCCGGGACAGGGCACCGGGGAGCTGTTTTTT.